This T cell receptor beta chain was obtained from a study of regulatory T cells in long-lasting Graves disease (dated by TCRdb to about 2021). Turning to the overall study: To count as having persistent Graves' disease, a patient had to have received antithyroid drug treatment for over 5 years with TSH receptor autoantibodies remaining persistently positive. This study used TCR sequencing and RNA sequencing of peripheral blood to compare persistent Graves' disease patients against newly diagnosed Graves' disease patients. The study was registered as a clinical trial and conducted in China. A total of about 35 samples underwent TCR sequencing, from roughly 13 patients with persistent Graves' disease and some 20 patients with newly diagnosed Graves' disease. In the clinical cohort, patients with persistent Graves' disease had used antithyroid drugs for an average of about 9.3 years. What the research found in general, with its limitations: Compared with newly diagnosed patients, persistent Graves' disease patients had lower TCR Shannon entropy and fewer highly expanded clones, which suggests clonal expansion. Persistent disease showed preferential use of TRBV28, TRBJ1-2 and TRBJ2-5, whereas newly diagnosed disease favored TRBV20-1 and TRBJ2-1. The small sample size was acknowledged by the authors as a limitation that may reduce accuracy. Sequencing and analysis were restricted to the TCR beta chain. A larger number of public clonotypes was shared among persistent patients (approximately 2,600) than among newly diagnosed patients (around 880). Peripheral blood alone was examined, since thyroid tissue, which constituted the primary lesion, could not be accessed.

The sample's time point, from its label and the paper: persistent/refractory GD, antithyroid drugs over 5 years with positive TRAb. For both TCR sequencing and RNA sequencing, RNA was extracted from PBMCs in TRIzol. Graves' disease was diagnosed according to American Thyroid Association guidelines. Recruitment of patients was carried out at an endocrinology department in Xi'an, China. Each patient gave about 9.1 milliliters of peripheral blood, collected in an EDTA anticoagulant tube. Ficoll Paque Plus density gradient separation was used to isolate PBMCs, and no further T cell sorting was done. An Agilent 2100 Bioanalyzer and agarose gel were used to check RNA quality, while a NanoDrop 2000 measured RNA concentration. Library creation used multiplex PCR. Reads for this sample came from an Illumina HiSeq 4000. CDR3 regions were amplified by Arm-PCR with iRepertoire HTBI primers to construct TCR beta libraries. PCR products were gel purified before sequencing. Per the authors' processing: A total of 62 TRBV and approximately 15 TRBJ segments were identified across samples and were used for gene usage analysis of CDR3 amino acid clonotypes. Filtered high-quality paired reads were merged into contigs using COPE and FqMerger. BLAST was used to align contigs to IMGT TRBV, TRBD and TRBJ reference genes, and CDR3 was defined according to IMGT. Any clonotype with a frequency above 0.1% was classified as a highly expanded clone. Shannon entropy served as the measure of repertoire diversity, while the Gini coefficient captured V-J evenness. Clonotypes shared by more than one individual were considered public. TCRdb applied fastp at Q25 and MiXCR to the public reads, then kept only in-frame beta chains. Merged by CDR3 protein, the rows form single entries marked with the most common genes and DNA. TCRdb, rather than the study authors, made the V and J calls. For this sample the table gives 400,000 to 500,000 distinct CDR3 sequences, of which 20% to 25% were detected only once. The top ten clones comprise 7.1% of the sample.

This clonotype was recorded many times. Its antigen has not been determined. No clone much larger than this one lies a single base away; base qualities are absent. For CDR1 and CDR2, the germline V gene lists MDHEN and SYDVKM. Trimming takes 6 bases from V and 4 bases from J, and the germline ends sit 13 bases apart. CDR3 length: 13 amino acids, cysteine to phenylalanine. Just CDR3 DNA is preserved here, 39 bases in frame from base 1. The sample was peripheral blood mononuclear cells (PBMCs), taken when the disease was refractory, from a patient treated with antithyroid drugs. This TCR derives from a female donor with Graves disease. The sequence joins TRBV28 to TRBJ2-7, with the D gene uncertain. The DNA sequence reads TGTGCCAGCAGCCCCGGGTCCCATTACGAGCAGTACTTC. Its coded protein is CASSPGSHYEQYF. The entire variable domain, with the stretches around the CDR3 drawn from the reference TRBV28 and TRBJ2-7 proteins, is DVKVTQSSRYLVKRTGEKVFLECVQDMDHENMFWYRQDPGLGLRLIYFSYDVKMKEKGDIPEGYSVSREKKERFSLILESASTNQTSMYLCASSPGSHYEQYFGPGTRLTVT.